The 17 T cell receptor beta chains given below trace back to one sample, sequenced in a study of cytomegalovirus exposure and HLA in healthy donors. The PCR had 60 Vbeta and 13 Jbeta primers. Clones were sequenced by immunoSEQ multiplex PCR, and TCRdb holds only the in-frame ones, with some missing. In the table there are about 180,000 clones, approximately 84% of which are singletons. Sequencing was performed on PBMCs. All receptors derive from a girl aged 10-17 years in good health and CMV-seropositive.

This chain connects TRBV7-9 to TRBJ2-7; 12 bases agree with TRBD1. The CDR3 extends over 13 amino acids. In germline, CDR1 is SEHNR, CDR2 FQNEAQ (reference sequence). V shed 6 bases, J shed 7 bases, and the junction held 4 bases outside the gene matches. In nucleotides, the CDR3 is TGTGCCAGCAGGGGACAGGGGGCGAGGGAGCAGTACTTC. It translates to CASRGQGAREQYF.

This sequence joins TRBV7-2 and TRBJ2-7; D might be TRBD2 (5 bases). Per germline, CDR1 SGHTA and CDR2 FQGNSA. This CDR3 has 14 amino acids. V was trimmed by 5 bases and J by 5 bases, leaving 16 bases between them. Written as DNA, the CDR3 is TGTGCCAGCAGCCTTAGTCGGGGTTGGGACGAGCAGTACTTC. Encoded protein: CASSLSRGWDEQYF.

This clone was observed once. The chain combines TRBV18 with TRBJ1-4; D is unclear. This CDR3 is 13 amino acids long. Trimming removed 3 bases at V and 6 bases at J, with 8 bases between. The germline gives CDR1 KGHSH, CDR2 LQKENI. The CDR3 spells CASSPLLDEKLFF. The CDR3 nucleotides are TGTGCCAGCTCACCCCTATTAGATGAAAAACTGTTTTTT.

The genes are TRBV5-1 and TRBJ1-2; D ambiguous. The CDR3 covers 15 residues. Trimming left V 1 base short and J 4 bases short, with 14 bases between. Germline V gene lookup returns CDR1 SGHRS and CDR2 YFSETQ. The DNA for the CDR3 is TGCGCCAGCAGCTTGTCACCAGGTTCTTTCTATGGCTACACCTTC. Protein sequence: CASSLSPGSFYGYTF. The complete variable domain, with remaining parts taken from reference TRBV5-1 and TRBJ1-2, reads KAGVTQTPRYLIKTRGQQVTLSCSPISGHRSVSWYQQTPGQGLQFLFEYFSETQRNKGNFPGRFSGRQFSNSRSEMNVSTLELGDSALYLCASSLSPGSFYGYTFGSGTRLTVV.

This clone was counted once. The V and J genes are TRBV7-9 and TRBJ2-7; a possible D gene is TRBD2 (6 bases). Trimming left V 5 bases short and J 5 bases short, with 19 bases between. Germline CDR1 reads SEHNR; CDR2 reads FQNEAQ (reference sequence). The CDR3 loop spans 15 amino acids. The DNA of the CDR3 is TGTGCCAGCAGCCCACAGGCTGGGGGGTACCACGAGCAGTACTTC. It encodes CASSPQAGGYHEQYF. The full variable domain, with the rest looked up from reference TRBV7-9 and TRBJ2-7, is DTGVSQNPRHKITKRGQNVTFRCDPISEHNRLYWYRQTLGQGPEFLTYFQNEAQLEKSRLLSDRFSAERPKGSFSTLEIQRTEQGDSAMYLCASSPQAGGYHEQYFGPGTRLTVT.

The chain uses TRBV7-9 and TRBJ1-5; 9 bases match TRBD1. With 4 bases clipped from V and 3 bases from J, the junction kept 1 base outside the gene matches. This CDR3 contains 14 residues. CDR1 and CDR2 (germline): SEHNR, FQNEAQ (reference sequence). The DNA for the CDR3 is TGTGCCAGCAGCTGGACAGGGGACAATCAGCCCCAGCATTTT. Translating gives CASSWTGDNQPQHF. The whole variable domain, filled in from reference TRBV7-9 and TRBJ1-5, reads DTGVSQNPRHKITKRGQNVTFRCDPISEHNRLYWYRQTLGQGPEFLTYFQNEAQLEKSRLLSDRFSAERPKGSFSTLEIQRTEQGDSAMYLCASSWTGDNQPQHFGDGTRLSIL.

The gene calls are TRBV6-1 and TRBJ2-3, with TRBD1 matching over 12 bases. CDR3 size: 14 residues. Germline V gene lookup returns CDR1 MNHNS and CDR2 SASEGT. J lost 3 bases, V lost 8 bases, and 3 bases had no gene match. The CDR3 spells CASSGQGATDTQYF. CDR3 coding DNA: TGTGCCAGCTCGGGACAGGGGGCGACAGATACGCAGTATTTT.

The rearrangement links TRBV5-1 to TRBJ2-7; 8 bases agree with TRBD2. With 1 base clipped from V and 1 base from J, the junction kept 4 bases outside the gene matches. In germline, CDR1 is SGHRS, CDR2 YFSETQ. This CDR3 is built from 15 residues. CDR3 in DNA: TGCGCCAGCAGCTTGAGCGGGGGCCCTTCCTACGAGCAGTACTTC. It encodes CASSLSGGPSYEQYF.

V usage is TRBV5-1 and J usage is TRBJ2-7, with 7 bases identical to TRBD1. CDR3 size: 17 residues. V lost 4 bases to trimming and J lost 2 bases; unmatched junction nucleotides: 15. From germline, CDR1 is SGHRS and CDR2 YFSETQ. The CDR3 nucleotides read TGCGCCAGCAGCGCAGCCTTACAGGGGAGATCACCCTACGAGCAGTACTTC. This codes for CASSAALQGRSPYEQYF.

The V and J genes are TRBV27 and TRBJ1-2, with D uncertain. V was shortened by 10 bases and J by 0 bases, with 6 bases between the two germline ends. Germline V gives CDR1 MNHEY, CDR2 SMNVEV (reference sequence). The CDR3 runs to 11 residues. The chain's CDR3 is CATLTNYGYTF. DNA of the CDR3: TGTGCCACCTTAACTAACTATGGCTACACCTTC.

The rearrangement uses TRBV27 and TRBJ1-1; D gene uncertain. CDR1 MNHEY and CDR2 SMNVEV come from the germline V gene (reference sequence). The CDR3 runs to 13 residues. The V end lost 7 bases, the J end lost 7 bases, and 16 bases lay between the germline ends. CDR3 nucleotide sequence: TGTGCCAGCACCCCCCCGGGGTTTAATGAAGCTTTCTTT. This encodes CASTPPGFNEAFF.

The rearrangement links TRBV10-1 to TRBJ2-7; a possible D gene is TRBD2 (5 bases). Germline CDR1 is WNHNN and CDR2 is SYGVQD (reference sequence). With 3 bases removed from V and 5 bases from J, the gap between germline ends came to 11 bases. CDR3 length: 13 amino acids. CDR3 coding DNA: TGCGCCAGCAGTGAACGGGAATCTAACGAGCAGTACTTC. Protein sequence: CASSERESNEQYF.

The J gene is TRBJ2-1, the V gene TRBV7-9; 9 bases are shared with TRBD1. CDR1 is SEHNR, CDR2 FQNEAQ, per germline (reference sequence). The CDR3 extends over 14 amino acids. J gave up 7 bases and V 4 bases, and 5 bases lay outside the gene matches. The CDR3 is CASSSGQGNNEQFF. CDR3 sequence (DNA): TGTGCCAGCAGCTCGGGACAGGGAAATAATGAGCAGTTCTTC. The full variable domain, in which reference TRBV7-9 and TRBJ2-1 provide the parts outside the CDR3, is DTGVSQNPRHKITKRGQNVTFRCDPISEHNRLYWYRQTLGQGPEFLTYFQNEAQLEKSRLLSDRFSAERPKGSFSTLEIQRTEQGDSAMYLCASSSGQGNNEQFFGPGTRLTVL.

This chain joins TRBV5-1 and TRBJ2-5, with a weak D call TRBD1 (5 bases). The CDR3 sequence is 17 residues long. Trimming removed 3 bases at V and 3 bases at J, with 21 bases between. Germline CDR1 SGHRS, CDR2 YFSETQ. CDR3 nucleotides: TGCGCCAGCAGCTCCCCCCGTGGCCAGGGAATCAAAGAGACCCAGTACTTC. Its protein product is CASSSPRGQGIKETQYF.

The J gene is TRBJ1-5, the V gene TRBV2, with D possibly TRBD1 on 6 matching bases. V was shortened by 4 bases and J by 2 bases, with 15 bases between the two germline ends. This CDR3 is 16 amino acids long. Looked up from germline, CDR1 is SNHLY and CDR2 is FYNNEI. The chain's CDR3 is CASSGNRESGNQPQHF. The CDR3 nucleotides are TGTGCCAGCAGTGGTAACAGGGAAAGTGGCAATCAGCCCCAGCATTTT.

The chain recombines TRBV5-1 with TRBJ2-7; 10 nucleotides line up with TRBD1. V was pared by 4 bases and J by 5 bases, with 6 bases of the junction left unmatched. CDR3 length: 14 residues. From germline, CDR1 is SGHRS and CDR2 YFSETQ. CDR3 coding DNA: TGCGCCAGCAGCCCCCGGGACAGGGGCAACGAGCAGTACTTC. Translation: CASSPRDRGNEQYF.

The chain uses TRBV5-1 and TRBJ1-1; D is undetermined. Germline CDR1 SGHRS, CDR2 YFSETQ. The CDR3 covers 14 residues. V was shortened by 0 bases and J by 3 bases, with 9 bases between the two germline ends. The CDR3 protein is CASSLAPGDTEAFF. The CDR3 bases are TGCGCCAGCAGCTTGGCCCCGGGAGACACTGAAGCTTTCTTT.